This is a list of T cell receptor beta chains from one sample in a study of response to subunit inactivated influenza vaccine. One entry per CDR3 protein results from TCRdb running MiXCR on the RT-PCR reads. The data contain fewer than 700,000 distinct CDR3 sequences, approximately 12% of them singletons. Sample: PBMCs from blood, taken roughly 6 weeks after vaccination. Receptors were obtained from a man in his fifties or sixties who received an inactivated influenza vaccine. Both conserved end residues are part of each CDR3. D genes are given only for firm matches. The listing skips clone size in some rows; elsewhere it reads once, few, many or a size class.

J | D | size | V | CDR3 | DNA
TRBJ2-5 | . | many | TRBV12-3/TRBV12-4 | CASQEGGPSETQYF | TGTGCCAGCCAGGAGGGGGGGCCCAGTGAGACCCAGTACTTC
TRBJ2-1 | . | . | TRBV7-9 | CASSWLRGDNEQFF | TGTGCCAGCAGCTGGCTTCGGGGTGACAATGAGCAGTTCTTC
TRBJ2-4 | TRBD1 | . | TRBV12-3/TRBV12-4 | CASRSTGEEYF | TGTGCCAGCAGATCGACAGGGGAGGAGTACTTC
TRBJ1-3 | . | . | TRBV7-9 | CASSPGGGLFGNTIYF | TGTGCCAGCAGCCCCGGCGGAGGACTTTTCGGAAACACCATATATTTT
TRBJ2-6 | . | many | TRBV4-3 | CASSQDEGPLSGANVLTF | TGCGCCAGCAGCCAAGACGAGGGCCCCCTCTCTGGGGCCAACGTCCTGACTTTC
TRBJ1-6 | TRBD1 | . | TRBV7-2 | CASSPGTGTPLHF | TGTGCCAGCAGCCCCGGGACAGGGACACCCCTCCACTTT
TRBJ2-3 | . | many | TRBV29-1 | CSVESSGTDTQYF | TGCAGCGTTGAGAGTTCAGGGACAGATACGCAGTATTTT
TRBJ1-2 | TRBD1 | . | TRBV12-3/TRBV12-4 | CASSRSPGTGFLGYTF | TGTGCCAGCAGCCGAAGCCCCGGGACAGGCTTTCTTGGCTACACCTTC
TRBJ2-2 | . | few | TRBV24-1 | CATSEVRGLNTGELFF | TGTGCCACCAGTGAAGTAAGGGGACTTAACACCGGGGAGCTGTTTTTT
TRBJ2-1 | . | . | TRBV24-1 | CATSVLQGGYNEQFF | TGTGCCACCAGTGTTCTCCAGGGAGGATACAATGAGCAGTTCTTC
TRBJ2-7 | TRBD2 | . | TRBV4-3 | CASSQGGASGRFSYEQYF | TGCGCCAGCAGCCAAGGGGGGGCTAGCGGGCGTTTCTCCTACGAGCAGTACTTC
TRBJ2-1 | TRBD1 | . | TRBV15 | CATSRGAGTGTTAEQFF | TGTGCCACCAGCAGAGGGGCCGGGACAGGGACGACCGCTGAGCAGTTCTTC
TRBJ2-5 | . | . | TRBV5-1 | CASSPNTGTTQETQYF | TGCGCCAGCAGCCCCAACACCGGGACAACCCAAGAGACCCAGTACTTC
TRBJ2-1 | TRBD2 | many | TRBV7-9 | CASSYLAGGWSEQFF | TGTGCCAGCAGCTATCTAGCGGGAGGCTGGAGTGAGCAGTTCTTC
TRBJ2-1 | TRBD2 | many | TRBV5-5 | CASSSRLAGGSYNEQFF | TGTGCCAGCAGCTCCCGACTAGCGGGGGGGTCCTACAATGAGCAGTTCTTC
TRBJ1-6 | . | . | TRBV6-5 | CASSYSGSSSYNSPLHF | TGTGCCAGCAGTTACTCTGGCTCAAGCTCCTATAATTCACCCCTCCACTTT
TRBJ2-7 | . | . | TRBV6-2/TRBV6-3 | CASSYTKNRDEQYF | TGTGCCAGCAGTTACACCAAAAACAGGGACGAGCAGTACTTC
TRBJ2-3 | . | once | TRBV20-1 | CSARDLARTDTQYF | TGCAGTGCTAGAGATCTAGCTCGCACAGATACGCAGTATTTT
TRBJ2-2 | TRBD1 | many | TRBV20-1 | CSARSGQANTGELFF | TGCAGTGCTAGATCGGGACAGGCGAACACCGGGGAGCTGTTTTTT
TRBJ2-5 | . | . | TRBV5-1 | CASSLQGSVTQYF | TGCGCCAGCAGCTTACAGGGATCGGTGACCCAGTACTTC
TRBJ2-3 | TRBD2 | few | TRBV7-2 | CASSLPSGGYADTQYF | TGTGCCAGCAGCTTACCTAGCGGGGGGTACGCAGATACGCAGTATTTT
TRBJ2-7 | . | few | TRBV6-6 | CASSGSDSYEQYF | TGTGCCAGCAGTGGGTCGGACAGTTACGAGCAGTACTTC